These T cell receptor beta chains were read from a single sample in a study of T cells in Graves' hyperthyroidism and ophthalmopathy. MiXCR was run by TCRdb on the multiplex PCR reads, yielding one entry per CDR3 protein. The sample carries around 350,000 distinct CDR3 sequences, 15% to 20% recorded once. Source material: blood. The receptors come from a woman under 30 with Graves' hyperthyroidism. CDR3s include the opening cysteine and the closing phenylalanine or tryptophan. A D gene is named only where the DNA matches it firmly. Some rows have no size entry. The others give once, few or many, or a class for an expanded clone.

V	D	size	J	CDR3	DNA
TRBV7-9	NA	many	TRBJ2-2	CASSLGFGGELFF	TGTGCCAGCAGCTTAGGTTTCGGCGGGGAGCTGTTTTTT
TRBV3-1	NA	once	TRBJ1-1	CASSQAGNLKAFF	TGTGCCAGCAGCCAAGCAGGGAACCTTAAAGCTTTCTTT
TRBV7-9	TRBD1	NA	TRBJ1-1	CASSSNTGEVEAFF	TGTGCCAGCAGCTCAAATACAGGGGAGGTTGAAGCTTTCTTT
TRBV6-5	NA	many	TRBJ2-2	CASSTFDGGGELFF	TGTGCCAGCAGTACTTTCGACGGGGGCGGGGAGCTGTTTTTT
TRBV10-3	NA	many	TRBJ2-7	CAISSYKGLHEQYF	TGTGCCATCAGTAGTTATAAGGGACTCCACGAGCAGTACTTC
TRBV5-1	NA	many	TRBJ1-1	CASSLGVIMNTEAFF	TGCGCCAGCAGCTTGGGAGTGATCATGAACACTGAAGCTTTCTTT
TRBV12-3/TRBV12-4	TRBD2	many	TRBJ2-2	CASSRGVQTGELFF	TGTGCCAGCAGCCGGGGGGTCCAAACCGGGGAGCTGTTTTTT
TRBV20-1	TRBD1	many	TRBJ1-2	CSATDREGLYGYTF	TGCAGTGCTACTGACAGGGAGGGATTATATGGCTACACCTTC
TRBV25-1	TRBD2	many	TRBJ2-7	CASSGVTRDGAGEQYF	TGTGCCAGCAGTGGGGTAACTCGGGACGGAGCGGGGGAGCAGTACTTC
TRBV4-1	NA	many	TRBJ2-5	CASSQEQSPAETQYF	TGCGCCAGCAGCCAAGAACAGTCACCCGCAGAGACCCAGTACTTC
TRBV28	TRBD1	few	TRBJ1-5	CASSPRRGLRF	TGTGCCAGCAGTCCCCGCAGGGGGCTTCGTTTT
TRBV9	TRBD1	NA	TRBJ2-2	CASSGHRGQGNTGELFF	TGTGCCAGCAGCGGACACCGGGGACAGGGGAACACCGGGGAGCTGTTTTTT
TRBV7-2	NA	many	TRBJ2-3	CASSIRQASTDTQYF	TGTGCCAGCAGCATCCGACAGGCGAGCACAGATACGCAGTATTTT
TRBV10-2	NA	many	TRBJ1-5	CASSDWGLNQPQHF	TGCGCCAGCAGTGATTGGGGGCTCAATCAGCCCCAGCATTTT
TRBV20-1	NA	NA	TRBJ2-7	CSAIPVYEQYF	TGCAGTGCTATTCCGGTCTACGAGCAGTACTTC
TRBV5-5	NA	many	TRBJ1-2	CASSLPQASYGYTF	TGTGCCAGCAGCTTACCCCAGGCCTCCTATGGCTACACCTTC
TRBV20-1	NA	many	TRBJ1-2	CSASDWGTF	TGCAGTGCTTCAGACTGGGGCACCTTC
TRBV5-1	NA	few	TRBJ1-3	CASSSRPGYGNTIYF	TGCGCCAGCAGCTCTCGGCCGGGCTACGGAAACACCATATATTTT
TRBV5-1	NA	many	TRBJ1-5	CASSFSGPPQHF	TGCGCCAGCAGCTTTTCAGGTCCGCCCCAGCATTTT
TRBV12-3/TRBV12-4	TRBD1	NA	TRBJ1-5	CASRPSTGEGQPQHF	TGTGCCAGCAGACCATCGACAGGGGAGGGTCAGCCCCAGCATTTT
TRBV5-4	TRBD1	many	TRBJ2-7	CASSYRDRGGEQYF	TGTGCCAGCAGCTACCGGGACAGGGGAGGTGAGCAGTACTTC
TRBV19	NA	many	TRBJ2-7	CASSPDGKYEQYF	TGTGCCAGTAGTCCCGACGGAAAATACGAGCAGTACTTC
TRBV2	TRBD1	many	TRBJ1-1	CASNLQGENTEAFF	TGTGCCAGCAACTTACAGGGGGAGAACACTGAAGCTTTCTTT
TRBV27	NA	few	TRBJ1-2	CASSLGQGYYGYTF	TGTGCCAGCAGTTTGGGGCAGGGGTACTATGGCTACACCTTC
TRBV10-2	NA	many	TRBJ2-7	CASQGGSYEQYF	TGCGCCAGTCAAGGGGGGTCCTACGAGCAGTACTTC
TRBV28	NA	many	TRBJ1-2	CASSTRVSYYGYTF	TGTGCCAGCAGTACAAGGGTCAGCTACTATGGCTACACCTTC
TRBV6-1	TRBD1	many	TRBJ1-1	CASSPRGQLNTEAFF	TGTGCCAGCAGTCCCAGGGGACAGTTGAACACTGAAGCTTTCTTT
TRBV5-1	NA	many	TRBJ2-5	CASSLGLTQETQYF	TGCGCCAGCAGCTTGGGCTTAACGCAAGAGACCCAGTACTTC
TRBV7-8	NA	many	TRBJ1-1	CASSLNPRVTTEAFF	TGTGCCAGCAGCTTAAACCCCAGGGTAACGACTGAAGCTTTCTTT
TRBV5-1	NA	many	TRBJ1-1	CASSFDFRTAMNAEAFF	TGCGCCAGCAGCTTCGATTTTAGGACAGCGATGAACGCTGAAGCTTTCTTT
TRBV20-1	NA	many	TRBJ2-7	CSARVGGAEQYF	TGCAGTGCTAGAGTTGGTGGAGCCGAGCAGTACTTC
TRBV12-3/TRBV12-4	NA	many	TRBJ2-5	CASSLDTQETQYF	TGTGCCAGCAGCTTAGACACCCAAGAGACCCAGTACTTC
TRBV20-1	NA	many	TRBJ2-7	CSASPVYEQYF	TGCAGTGCTAGTCCGGTTTACGAGCAGTACTTC
TRBV4-1	NA	many	TRBJ2-7	CASSLQKQGYEQYF	TGCGCCAGCAGCCTACAGAAACAGGGCTACGAGCAGTACTTC